A single sample gave rise to the 32 T cell receptor beta chains below, sequenced in a study of cytomegalovirus exposure and HLA in healthy donors listed by TCRdb under 2017. Library method: the immunoSEQ multiplex PCR assay. For the multiplex PCR, a mixture combining 60 forward primers for TCR Vbeta segments and 13 reverse primers for TCR Jbeta segments was used. TCRdb's version of the immuneACCESS table is confined to in-frame rearrangements and falls short of the full clone set. An unresolved V gene accounts for under half of the shortfall where checked; the remainder is of unknown origin. The sample table shows roughly 110,000 clones, and around 75% are seen once. The ten largest clones take up approximately 2.6% of the sample. The specimen sequenced was PBMCs. These receptors were taken from a male donor in good health and CMV-seropositive.

The chain recombines TRBV4-2 with TRBJ2-2; a weak D match, TRBD1 (5 bases). Trimming took 0 bases from V and 4 from J, leaving 12 bases between them. The germline V gene has CDR1 LGHNA and CDR2 YNFKEQ. The CDR3 spans 16 residues. The CDR3 nucleotides read TGTGCCAGCAGCCAAGATCAAACAGGACCCACCGGGGAGCTGTTTTTT. This codes for CASSQDQTGPTGELFF.

The table lists this clone with a few counts. V usage is TRBV13 and J usage is TRBJ2-3; 7 nucleotides match TRBD1. V was pared by 3 bases and J by 6 bases, with 6 bases of the junction left unmatched. The CDR3 runs to 14 residues. In germline, CDR1 is PRHDT, CDR2 FYEKMQ (reference sequence). CDR3 nucleotide sequence: TGTGCCAGCAGCTTCTACAGGGGTGAGGATACGCAGTATTTT. This translates into CASSFYRGEDTQYF.

This CDR3 is CASTRGQGTGELFF. In nucleotides, the CDR3 is TGTGCCAGCACTAGGGGTCAAGGGACCGGGGAGCTGTTTTTT. The chain joins TRBV2 to TRBJ2-2; tentatively, D is TRBD1 (5 bases). Germline V gene sequence: CDR1 SNHLY, CDR2 FYNNEI. V was cut by 7 bases and J by 5 bases, with 14 bases left in between. This CDR3 spans 14 amino acids.

The chain is built from TRBV2 and TRBJ1-1, with 10 bases lining up with TRBD1. Germline loops: CDR1 SNHLY, CDR2 FYNNEI. The CDR3 consists of 12 residues. Trimming removed 4 bases from V and 11 bases from J; junction bases left unmatched: 4. The CDR3 reads CASSGTGGFAFF. In nucleotides, the CDR3 is TGTGCCAGCAGTGGGACAGGGGGTTTCGCTTTCTTT.

This chain links TRBV7-6 with TRBJ1-5, with 7 bases fitting TRBD1. The junction had 7 bases not matched to a gene; V was cut back by 2 bases and J by 3 bases. This CDR3 contains 16 residues. In germline, CDR1 is SGHVS, CDR2 FNYEAQ. The CDR3 sequence is CASSLSTGAYNQPQHF. In DNA, the CDR3 is TGTGCCAGCAGCTTATCCACAGGGGCGTACAATCAGCCCCAGCATTTT.

The V call is TRBV28, the J call TRBJ2-3; D call uncertain. CDR3 length equals 14 residues. Between the trimmed V and J ends, which lost 4 bases and 3 bases, there was a span of 11 bases. Germline V CDR1 and CDR2: MDHEN, SYDVKM. The DNA of the CDR3 is TGTGCCAGCAGTTCCTCCAGCGAGACAGATACGCAGTATTTT. Amino acid sequence: CASSSSSETDTQYF. Based on the CDR3 plus reference TRBV28 and TRBJ2-3, the full variable domain is DVKVTQSSRYLVKRTGEKVFLECVQDMDHENMFWYRQDPGLGLRLIYFSYDVKMKEKGDIPEGYSVSREKKERFSLILESASTNQTSMYLCASSSSSETDTQYFGPGTRLTVL.

The chain's CDR3 is CAISAFPGQSYGYTF. As DNA, the CDR3 is TGTGCCATCAGTGCTTTCCCGGGACAGTCCTATGGCTACACCTTC. The gene calls are TRBV10-3 and TRBJ1-2; 7 positions agree with TRBD1. Germline CDR1 reads ENHRY; CDR2 reads SYGVKD. Germline trimming cut 4 bases from V and 4 bases from J; bases unmatched to any gene: 9. The CDR3 is made up of 15 amino acids.

Only a few counts were recorded for this clone. The chain links TRBV6-4 to TRBJ2-3; D is undetermined. Germline values: CDR1 MRHNA, CDR2 SNTAGT. Trimming pared 2 bases from V and 2 bases from J, leaving 14 bases between. CDR3 size: 16 residues. The CDR3 is CASSDGSGFDTDTQYF. In DNA form, the CDR3 reads TGTGCCAGCAGTGACGGGTCCGGGTTCGACACAGATACGCAGTATTTT.

V usage is TRBV28 and J usage is TRBJ2-1, with 8 positions matching TRBD1. This CDR3 is 14 amino acids long. Germline values: CDR1 MDHEN, CDR2 SYDVKM. J was trimmed by 5 bases and V by 9 bases; bases with no gene match: 9. The CDR3 is CASQGARPDNEQFF. In nucleotides, the CDR3 is TGTGCCAGTCAGGGGGCCCGGCCGGACAATGAGCAGTTCTTC.

V gene TRBV6-4 combines with J gene TRBJ1-1; D remains unclear. The CDR3 loop spans 13 amino acids. The germline V gene has CDR1 MRHNA and CDR2 SNTAGT. V gave up 2 bases and J gave up 0 bases, with 4 bases separating them. CDR3 residues: CASSDRVNTEAFF. CDR3 in DNA: TGTGCCAGCAGTGACAGAGTGAACACTGAAGCTTTCTTT.

The count of this clone is one. The CDR3 loop is CASSLAGRVGSGNTIYF. DNA for the CDR3: TGTGCCAGCAGCTTAGCCGGCAGGGTGGGCTCTGGAAACACCATATATTTT. The chain carries TRBV7-9 and TRBJ1-3; maybe TRBD1 (5 bases). Germline values: CDR1 SEHNR, CDR2 FQNEAQ (reference sequence). This CDR3 has 17 residues. V gave up 0 bases and J gave up 0 bases, with 12 bases separating them. The full variable domain, with the rest looked up from reference TRBV7-9 and TRBJ1-3, is DTGVSQNPRHKITKRGQNVTFRCDPISEHNRLYWYRQTLGQGPEFLTYFQNEAQLEKSRLLSDRFSAERPKGSFSTLEIQRTEQGDSAMYLCASSLAGRVGSGNTIYFGEGSWLTVV.

This clone was counted only a few times. The CDR3 protein is CSAAGFQYEQYF. CDR3 nucleotides: TGCAGCGCAGCAGGGTTTCAGTACGAGCAGTACTTC. The chain couples TRBV29-1 to TRBJ2-7; a possible D gene is TRBD1 (5 bases). CDR1 and CDR2 (germline): SQVTM, ANQGSEA. The CDR3 spans 12 residues. V lost 7 bases to trimming and J lost 4 bases, with 14 bases between them.

This clone came up a few times. The genes are TRBV7-9 and TRBJ2-7, with D tentatively TRBD1 (5 bases). Germline V gene lookup returns CDR1 SEHNR and CDR2 FQNEAQ (reference sequence). The CDR3 is 13 amino acids. Trimming took off 1 base at V and 3 bases at J, with 7 bases between the two ends. CDR3 sequence: CASSLGQLYEQYF. For the CDR3, the DNA is TGTGCCAGCAGCTTAGGACAGCTCTACGAGCAGTACTTC.

The chain carries TRBV4-1 and TRBJ2-7, with 9 bases aligning to TRBD1. CDR3 length equals 16 residues. Germline V lookup: CDR1 MGHRA, CDR2 YSYEKL. After removal of 3 bases from V and 6 bases from J, the junction contained 12 bases not matched to a gene. CDR3 loop: CASSQLGDRESGEQYF. The CDR3 DNA reads TGCGCCAGCAGCCAGCTCGGGGACAGGGAATCGGGCGAGCAGTACTTC.

The chain uses TRBV6-5 and TRBJ1-1; D is uncertain. Trimming removed 2 bases at V and 4 bases at J, with 8 bases between. Germline CDR1 is MNHEY and CDR2 is SVGAGI. This CDR3 comprises 13 residues. CDR3 sequence reads: CASSYVLSTEAFF. In nucleotides, the CDR3 is TGTGCCAGCAGTTACGTTCTCTCCACTGAAGCTTTCTTT.

This clone was counted between two and nine times. The genes are TRBV21-1 and TRBJ2-2; the table assigns TRBD1, which was not confirmed against the DNA. TRBV21-1 is an annotated pseudogene. This CDR3 region has 16 residues. This CDR3 reads CASSKDRAANTGELFF. The CDR3 DNA sequence: TGTGCCAGCAGCAAGGACAGGGCCGCGAACACCGGGGAGCTGTTTTTT.

The V gene is TRBV4-2, the J gene TRBJ2-7; TRBD2 might be the D (6 bases). CDR3 length: 15 amino acids. Germline CDR1 LGHNA, CDR2 YNFKEQ. The ends were cut back, 0 bases at V and 6 bases at J, with 15 bases in the middle. This CDR3 is CASSQDVGGRGEQYF. CDR3 nucleotides: TGTGCCAGCAGCCAAGATGTGGGAGGTCGGGGCGAGCAGTACTTC.

To note about this clone: A much larger clonotype is one base distant, so this may be a read error. J is TRBJ1-5 and V is TRBV4-1; the match to TRBD1 covers 7 bases. Germline CDR1 is MGHRA and CDR2 is YSYEKL. This CDR3 is 15 amino acids long. Unmatched junction bases numbered 0, after V lost 0 bases and J lost 1 base. CDR3 DNA: TGCGCCAGCAGCCAAGAACAGGGGAGCAATCAGCCCCAGCATTTT. Protein product: CASSQEQGSNQPQHF.

The chain joins TRBV29-1 to TRBJ2-7, with 7 bases aligning to TRBD2. The V gene's germline CDR1 is SQVTM and CDR2 ANQGSEA. The V and J ends lost 6 bases and 5 bases, in that order; junction bases with no gene match: 10. CDR3 length equals 13 residues. The CDR3 spells CSVAGWGGNEQYF. The CDR3 nucleotides are TGCAGCGTCGCTGGTTGGGGGGGGAACGAGCAGTACTTC.

There are a few counts of this clone. The chain has TRBV11-3 and TRBJ2-1; possibly TRBD2 for D (6 bases). V gave up 5 bases and J gave up 3 bases, with 8 bases separating them. The germline gives CDR1 SGHNT, CDR2 YENEEA. The CDR3 has 13 amino acids. The CDR3 DNA follows: TGTGCCAGCAGCCCGCGGGGCTACAATGAGCAGTTCTTC. Its protein is CASSPRGYNEQFF.

The genes are TRBV29-1 and TRBJ2-1, with D unresolved. The CDR3 totals 9 residues. The V end lost 7 bases, the J end lost 5 bases, and 3 bases lay between the germline ends. From germline, CDR1 is SQVTM and CDR2 ANQGSEA. Here the CDR3 DNA reads TGCAGCGCAGACAATGAGCAGTTCTTC. Translation: CSADNEQFF.

The V gene is TRBV7-2, the J gene TRBJ2-7, with TRBD1 matching over 7 bases. Germline-derived CDR1 and CDR2 are SGHTA and FQGNSA. There are 14 residues in the CDR3. Unmatched junction bases numbered 6, after V lost 5 bases and J lost 2 bases. The DNA for the CDR3 is TGTGCCAGCAGCGACGGGACAGAAACCTACGAGCAGTACTTC. As protein: CASSDGTETYEQYF.

DNA of the CDR3: TGTGCCAGCAGTCCGGCCGGGACAGGGACTGAAGCTTTCTTT. Amino acids: CASSPAGTGTEAFF. V is TRBV28 and J is TRBJ1-1; TRBD1 aligns across 9 bases. The CDR3 consists of 14 residues. V dropped 5 bases and J dropped 5; count of bases not matched to a gene: 6. CDR1 MDHEN and CDR2 SYDVKM come from the germline V gene. The full variable domain, its missing parts supplied by reference TRBV28 and TRBJ1-1, is DVKVTQSSRYLVKRTGEKVFLECVQDMDHENMFWYRQDPGLGLRLIYFSYDVKMKEKGDIPEGYSVSREKKERFSLILESASTNQTSMYLCASSPAGTGTEAFFGQGTRLTVV.

This sequence joins TRBV6-6 and TRBJ1-1; D gene uncertain. V lost 7 bases to trimming and J lost 6 bases, with 12 bases between them. CDR3 size: 12 residues. Germline values: CDR1 MNHNY, CDR2 SVGAGI (reference sequence). The CDR3 region has the DNA TGTGCCAGCATCTTTGGTGCGGCTGAAGCTTTCTTT. As protein: CASIFGAAEAFF.

The chain links TRBV5-4 to TRBJ1-3; D is perhaps TRBD1 (6 bases). The V gene's germline CDR1 is SGHNT and CDR2 YYREEE (reference sequence). Trimming cost V 0 bases and J 3 bases, with 10 bases left between them. This CDR3 spans 15 amino acids. CDR3 DNA sequence: TGTGCCAGCAGCTTGGAACAGGGAAATGGAAACACCATATATTTT. This translates into CASSLEQGNGNTIYF.

The V call is TRBV5-1, the J call TRBJ2-5; 11 bases fit TRBD2. This CDR3 contains 15 residues. Germline-derived CDR1 and CDR2 are SGHRS and YFSETQ. The ends lost 4 bases at V and 1 base at J; junction bases unmatched: 3. For the CDR3, the DNA is TGCGCCAGCAGCCCTAGCGGGGGGCCCCAAGAGACCCAGTACTTC. Translation: CASSPSGGPQETQYF.

This clone has only one observation. This CDR3 reads CASSPTGASRTEAFF. The CDR3 DNA is TGCGCCAGCAGCCCAACAGGGGCTTCGAGGACTGAAGCTTTCTTT. V and J are TRBV5-1 and TRBJ1-1; 7 bases agree with TRBD1. Germline V gene sequence: CDR1 SGHRS, CDR2 YFSETQ. V shed 4 bases, J shed 5 bases, and the junction held 11 bases outside the gene matches. The CDR3 totals 15 residues. The full variable domain, in which reference TRBV5-1 and TRBJ1-1 provide the parts outside the CDR3, is KAGVTQTPRYLIKTRGQQVTLSCSPISGHRSVSWYQQTPGQGLQFLFEYFSETQRNKGNFPGRFSGRQFSNSRSEMNVSTLELGDSALYLCASSPTGASRTEAFFGQGTRLTVV.

The chain recombines TRBV5-1 with TRBJ2-7, with TRBD1 matching over 10 bases. V was pared by 4 bases and J by 3 bases, with 7 bases of the junction left unmatched. Germline V CDR1 and CDR2: SGHRS, YFSETQ. CDR3 length equals 15 residues. For the CDR3, the DNA is TGCGCCAGCAGCCCGGGACAGGGGAACATCTACGAGCAGTACTTC. Amino acids: CASSPGQGNIYEQYF.

The V call is TRBV6-4, the J call TRBJ2-1, with D possibly being TRBD2 (6 bases). CDR1 and CDR2 (germline): MRHNA, SNTAGT. Trimming pared 0 bases from V and 9 bases from J, leaving 15 bases between. This CDR3 is built from 15 residues. CDR3 in DNA: TGTGCCAGCAGTGACTCGGATGGAGGGATCTCTGAGCAGTTCTTC. This encodes CASSDSDGGISEQFF.

This chain connects TRBV30 to TRBJ1-2; D unclear. V lost 3 bases to trimming and J lost 11 bases, with 16 bases between them. CDR1 and CDR2 from the germline V gene are GTSNPN and SVGIG (reference sequence). This CDR3 is 12 amino acids long. In DNA form, the CDR3 reads TGTGCCTGGAGCCCGAGCCGAAGAGGGTACACCTTC. Its protein is CAWSPSRRGYTF.

The chain links TRBV11-2 to TRBJ2-7, with a possible D match to TRBD1 (5 bases). The V end was cut by 8 bases, the J end by 6 bases, with 11 bases between. The CDR3 covers 11 residues. Germline CDR1 is SGHAT and CDR2 is FQNNGV. The CDR3 sequence is CASLRVSEQYF. The CDR3 DNA reads TGTGCCAGCCTCAGGGTAAGCGAGCAGTACTTC.

J is TRBJ2-7 and V is TRBV2; 9 nucleotides align to TRBD2. CDR1 and CDR2 from the germline V gene are SNHLY and FYNNEI. This CDR3 is built from 14 residues. The ends lost 8 bases at V and 1 base at J; junction bases unmatched: 6. CDR3 sequence reads: CASGIAGVSYEQYF. CDR3 coding DNA: TGTGCCAGCGGGATAGCGGGAGTGTCCTACGAGCAGTACTTC.